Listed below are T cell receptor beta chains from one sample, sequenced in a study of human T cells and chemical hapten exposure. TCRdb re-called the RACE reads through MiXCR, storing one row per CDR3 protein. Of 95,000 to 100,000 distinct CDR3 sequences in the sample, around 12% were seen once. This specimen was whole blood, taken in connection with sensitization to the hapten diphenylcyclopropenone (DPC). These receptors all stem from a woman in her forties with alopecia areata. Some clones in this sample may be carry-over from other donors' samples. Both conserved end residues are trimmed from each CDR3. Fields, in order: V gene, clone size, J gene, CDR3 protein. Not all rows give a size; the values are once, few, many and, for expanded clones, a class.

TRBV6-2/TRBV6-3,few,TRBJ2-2,ASERDSTGELF
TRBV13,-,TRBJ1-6,ASSFGGPGQGYNSPLH
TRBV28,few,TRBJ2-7,ASRQGIYEQY
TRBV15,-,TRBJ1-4,ATSKTGQLNEKLF
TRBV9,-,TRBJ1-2,ASSAGRPTNYGYT
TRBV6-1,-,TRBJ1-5,ASKPGEGNQPQH
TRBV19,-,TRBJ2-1,ASRLAGHNEQF
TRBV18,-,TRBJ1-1,ASSPMGRKNTEAF
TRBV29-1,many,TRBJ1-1,SVAAVSMNTEAF
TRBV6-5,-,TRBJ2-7,ASSYTTGRYEQY
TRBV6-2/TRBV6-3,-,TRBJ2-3,ASSPPGLAGVPN
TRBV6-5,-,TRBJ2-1,ASSYTGTGVYNEQF
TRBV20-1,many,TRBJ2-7,SARDPGTGSYEQY
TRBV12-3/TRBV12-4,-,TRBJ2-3,ASRRTGQGDTQY
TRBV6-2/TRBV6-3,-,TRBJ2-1,ASSKLAATYNEQF
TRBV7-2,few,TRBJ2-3,ASSLRLAGPTDTQY
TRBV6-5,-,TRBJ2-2,ASTGQGGGVFTGELF
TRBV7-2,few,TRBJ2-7,ASSDILRSSYEQY
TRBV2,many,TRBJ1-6,ASSRDRGGSPLH
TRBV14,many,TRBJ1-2,ASSQDRRTGYT
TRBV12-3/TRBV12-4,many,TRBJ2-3,ASSTGTSGSLDTQY
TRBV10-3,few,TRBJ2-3,AISGERAIQNTQY
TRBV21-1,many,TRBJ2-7,ASSKPGTGGHEQY
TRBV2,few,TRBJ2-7,ASTRDRADEQY
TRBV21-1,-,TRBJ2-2,ASTPGQGKKEANTGELF
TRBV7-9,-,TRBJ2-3,ASSPGTTPDTQY
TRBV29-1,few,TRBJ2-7,SGGESYEQY
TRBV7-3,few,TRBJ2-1,ASSPGNSEFNEQF
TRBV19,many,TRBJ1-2,ASRPHSYGYT
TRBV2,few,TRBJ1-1,ASRRDRVMGTEAF
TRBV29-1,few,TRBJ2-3,SVEEGSTDTQY
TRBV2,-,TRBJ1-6,ASSEAPLRNSPLH
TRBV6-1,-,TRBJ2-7,ASSRTGAYEQY
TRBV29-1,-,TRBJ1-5,SLPRQGQNQPQH
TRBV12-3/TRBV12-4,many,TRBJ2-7,ASSLGDGYEQY
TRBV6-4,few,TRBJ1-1,ASSENAAMNTEAF
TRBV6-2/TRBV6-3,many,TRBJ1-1,ASSKGGSSTEAF
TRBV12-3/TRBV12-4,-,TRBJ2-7,ASSFLLTRYEQY
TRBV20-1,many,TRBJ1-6,SARHRADSPLH
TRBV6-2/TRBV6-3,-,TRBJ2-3,ASSYRGRTDTQY
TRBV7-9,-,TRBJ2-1,ASSLLSGSAYNEQF
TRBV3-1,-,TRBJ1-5,ASSQGDQPQH
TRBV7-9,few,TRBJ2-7,ASSAGTRSPYEQY
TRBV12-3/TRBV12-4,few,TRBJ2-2,ASSYQGIGELF